The 14 T cell receptor beta chains below all came from one sample that was sequenced in a study of cytomegalovirus exposure and HLA in healthy donors. The table came from immunoSEQ multiplex PCR; TCRdb's copy has only in-frame clones and leaves some out. The table lists more than 300,000 clones, 75% to 90% of them singletons. The sequenced sample was PBMCs. The receptors here all came from a woman aged 18-29 years in good health and CMV-seronegative.

In its sample, this clone was seen once. This sequence joins TRBV7-3 and TRBJ2-1; D is perhaps TRBD1 (6 bases). This CDR3 comprises 15 residues. From germline, CDR1 is SGHTA and CDR2 FQGTGA. Trimming left V 4 bases short and J 2 bases short, with 12 bases between. CDR3 nucleotide sequence: TGTGCCAGCAGCTATGGGGACACCGCCTACAATGAGCAGTTCTTC. Its translation is CASSYGDTAYNEQFF.

V usage is TRBV4-1 and J usage is TRBJ2-7; no firm D call. V lost 4 bases to trimming and J lost 2 bases, with 15 bases between them. The CDR3 covers 15 residues. Germline loops: CDR1 MGHRA, CDR2 YSYEKL. CDR3: CASSLRDTEAYEQYF. The CDR3 nucleotides read TGCGCCAGCAGCCTCCGTGACACGGAAGCCTACGAGCAGTACTTC.

The chain is built from TRBV10-3 and TRBJ2-2; tentative D call: TRBD2 (5 bases). The CDR3 runs 12 residues. V gave up 10 bases and J gave up 1 base, with 7 bases separating them. Looked up from germline, CDR1 is ENHRY and CDR2 is SYGVKD. The CDR3: CATSGNTGELFF. The DNA of the CDR3 is TGTGCCACCAGCGGGAACACCGGGGAGCTGTTTTTT.

The chain has TRBV28 and TRBJ2-7; the match to TRBD2 covers 8 bases. Germline trimming cut 8 bases from V and 2 bases from J; bases unmatched to any gene: 8. The CDR3 has 14 amino acids. CDR1 and CDR2 (germline): MDHEN, SYDVKM. CDR3 sequence: CASRVSRGAYEQYF. The CDR3 DNA follows: TGTGCCAGCCGGGTTTCGCGGGGGGCCTACGAGCAGTACTTC.

V usage is TRBV5-1 and J usage is TRBJ2-2, with D tentatively TRBD2 (5 bases). The V end lost 7 bases, the J end lost 7 bases, and 11 bases lay between the germline ends. The germline gives CDR1 SGHRS, CDR2 YFSETQ. This CDR3 is built from 12 residues. The CDR3 coding sequence is TGCGCCAGCGCCCGAACTAGCGGGGAGCTGTTTTTT. Translation: CASARTSGELFF. Full variable domain (remainder filled in from reference TRBV5-1 and TRBJ2-2): KAGVTQTPRYLIKTRGQQVTLSCSPISGHRSVSWYQQTPGQGLQFLFEYFSETQRNKGNFPGRFSGRQFSNSRSEMNVSTLELGDSALYLCASARTSGELFFGEGSRLTVL.

The CDR3 region has the DNA TGTGCCAGCAGTTGGAGTGGGTGGCAGGGATTAGCCAAAAACATTCAGTACTTC. As protein: CASSWSGWQGLAKNIQYF. V gene TRBV28 combines with J gene TRBJ2-4; tentative D call: TRBD1 (5 bases). Trimming stripped 4 bases from V and 0 bases from J, with 19 bases between. Germline CDR1 MDHEN, CDR2 SYDVKM. CDR3 length: 18 amino acids.

The chain employs TRBV6-1 and TRBJ2-7, with a tentative D call TRBD2 (5 bases). Germline-derived CDR1 and CDR2 are MNHNS and SASEGT. The CDR3 is made up of 14 amino acids. V lost 8 bases and J 4 bases, leaving 18 bases between the germline ends. The CDR3 is CASGQSTNPYEQYF. CDR3 sequence (DNA): TGTGCCAGCGGCCAATCGACTAATCCATACGAGCAGTACTTC.

This clone has a single count. The chain couples TRBV7-2 to TRBJ1-2; 9 bases are a match to TRBD1. Germline CDR1 reads SGHTA; CDR2 reads FQGNSA. Trimming at V came to 0 bases and at J to 5 bases, leaving 7 bases not matched to a gene. The CDR3 is made up of 16 amino acids. Written as DNA, the CDR3 is TGTGCCAGCAGCTTAGCGCCCGGACAGGGGTGGTATGGCTACACCTTC. Its translation: CASSLAPGQGWYGYTF.

The CDR3 region is CASSSPGQGVYEQYF. In DNA form, the CDR3 reads TGCGCCAGCAGTTCGCCGGGACAGGGAGTCTACGAGCAGTACTTC. This chain joins TRBV5-1 and TRBJ2-7; 9 positions match TRBD1. Germline CDR1 reads SGHRS; CDR2 reads YFSETQ. V shed 5 bases, J shed 3 bases, and the junction held 9 bases outside the gene matches. The length of the CDR3 is 15 residues.

The gene calls are TRBV5-1 and TRBJ2-7; TRBD1 matches 11 bases. The germline V gene encodes CDR1 SGHRS and CDR2 YFSETQ. V lost 5 bases and J lost 5; bases outside the gene matches: 3. The CDR3 totals 13 residues. The CDR3 nucleotides read TGCGCCAGCAGTCGGGACAGGGGGGACGAGCAGTACTTC. It specifies CASSRDRGDEQYF.

J is TRBJ2-7 and V is TRBV6-5; 11 bases are shared with TRBD1. The CDR3 spans 14 residues. V trimming: 6 bases; J trimming: 2 bases; junction bases outside the gene matches: 3. Germline V gives CDR1 MNHEY, CDR2 SVGAGI. The chain's CDR3 is CASRRGQGAYEQYF. CDR3 bases: TGTGCCAGCAGAAGGGGACAGGGGGCCTACGAGCAGTACTTC.

This chain joins TRBV5-6 and TRBJ2-7; D is possibly TRBD1 (6 bases). V was trimmed by 2 bases and J by 4 bases, leaving 16 bases between them. CDR1 SGHDT and CDR2 YYEEEE come from the germline V gene. This CDR3 is built from 15 residues. CDR3 in DNA: TGTGCCAGCAGCTTTTTCTCGAGGACAGTTTACGAGCAGTACTTC. Translation: CASSFFSRTVYEQYF.

This rearrangement joins TRBV20-1 to TRBJ1-1; perhaps TRBD1 as D (5 bases). CDR1 is DFQATT, CDR2 SNEGSKA, per germline (reference sequence). This CDR3 region has 10 residues. Trimming took off 4 bases at V and 9 bases at J, with 9 bases between the two ends. DNA of the CDR3: TGCAGTGCTATCGACAGACAAGCTTTCTTT. This sequence encodes CSAIDRQAFF.

V and J are TRBV18 and TRBJ1-5; D is perhaps TRBD1 (5 bases). Looked up from germline, CDR1 is KGHSH and CDR2 is LQKENI. The CDR3 covers 14 residues. Deletions cut 1 base from V and 6 bases from J, with 10 bases between. The CDR3 DNA is TGTGCCAGCTCACCACTTGGAGGGACTCAGCCCCAGCATTTT. Its translation is CASSPLGGTQPQHF.